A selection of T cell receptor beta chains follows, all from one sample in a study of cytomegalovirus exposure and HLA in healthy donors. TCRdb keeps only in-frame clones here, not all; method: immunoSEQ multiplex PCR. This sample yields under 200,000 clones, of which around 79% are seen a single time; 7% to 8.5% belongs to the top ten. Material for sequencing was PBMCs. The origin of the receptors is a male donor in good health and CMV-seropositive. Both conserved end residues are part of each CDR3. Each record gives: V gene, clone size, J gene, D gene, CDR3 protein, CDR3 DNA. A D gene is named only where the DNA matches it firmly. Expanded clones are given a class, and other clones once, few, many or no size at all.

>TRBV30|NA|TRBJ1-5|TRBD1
CAWKPGQGTGNQPQHF
TGTGCCTGGAAACCGGGACAGGGAACGGGCAATCAGCCCCAGCATTTT
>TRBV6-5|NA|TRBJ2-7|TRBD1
CASSRDRIISYEQYF
TGTGCCAGCAGCAGGGACAGGATCATCTCCTACGAGCAGTACTTC
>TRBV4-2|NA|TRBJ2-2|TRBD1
CASSQRDRVDTGELFF
TGTGCCAGCAGCCAGCGGGACAGGGTAGACACCGGGGAGCTGTTTTTT
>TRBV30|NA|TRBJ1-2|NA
CAWSGDSRVYGYTF
TGTGCCTGGAGTGGTGACTCCCGGGTCTATGGCTACACCTTC
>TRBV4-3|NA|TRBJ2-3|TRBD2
CASSRTRAGGYTDTQYF
TGCGCCAGCAGCCGTACCCGAGCGGGGGGTTACACAGATACGCAGTATTTT
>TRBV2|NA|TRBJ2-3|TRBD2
CASSEVAGVGDTQYF
TGTGCCAGCAGTGAAGTAGCGGGGGTAGGAGATACGCAGTATTTT
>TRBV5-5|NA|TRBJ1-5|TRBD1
CASSRQGDGNQPQHF
TGTGCCAGCAGCAGACAGGGCGACGGCAATCAGCCCCAGCATTTT
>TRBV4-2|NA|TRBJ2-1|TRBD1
CASSHPGQGANNEQFF
TGTGCCAGCAGCCACCCTGGACAGGGGGCGAACAATGAGCAGTTCTTC
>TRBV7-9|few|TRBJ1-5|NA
CASSLDSQPQHF
TGTGCCAGCAGCTTAGACTCTCAGCCCCAGCATTTT
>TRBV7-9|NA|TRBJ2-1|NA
CASSLGGLYNEQFF
TGTGCCAGCAGCTTAGGGGGACTGTACAATGAGCAGTTCTTC
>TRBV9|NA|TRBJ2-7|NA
CASSPRGAGYEQYF
TGTGCCAGCAGCCCCAGGGGAGCGGGGTACGAGCAGTACTTC
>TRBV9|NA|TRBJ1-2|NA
CASSSGTHEDGYTF
TGTGCCAGCAGCTCAGGGACTCACGAGGATGGCTACACCTTC
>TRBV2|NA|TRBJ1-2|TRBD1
CASSGSRQGTNYGYTF
TGTGCCAGCAGTGGATCTAGACAGGGAACTAACTATGGCTACACCTTC
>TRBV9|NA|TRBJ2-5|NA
CASGRVQETQYF
TGTGCCAGCGGGCGCGTCCAAGAGACCCAGTACTTC
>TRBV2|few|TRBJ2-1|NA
CASSERGGEYYNEQFF
TGTGCCAGCAGTGAAAGAGGGGGAGAATACTACAATGAGCAGTTCTTC
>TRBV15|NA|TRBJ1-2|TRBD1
CATSRDPAPTRQGANYGYTF
TGTGCCACCAGCAGAGATCCCGCCCCCACACGACAGGGGGCTAACTATGGCTACACCTTC
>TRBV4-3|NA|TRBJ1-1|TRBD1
CASSHLTGGMTEAFF
TGCGCCAGCAGCCATTTAACAGGGGGTATGACTGAAGCTTTCTTT
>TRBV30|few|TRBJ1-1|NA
CAWSDQGGTEAFF
TGTGCCTGGAGTGACCAGGGAGGAACTGAAGCTTTCTTT
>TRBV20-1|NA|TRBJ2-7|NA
CSAYGGAEQYF
TGCAGTGCCTACGGGGGAGCCGAGCAGTACTTC
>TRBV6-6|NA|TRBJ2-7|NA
CASRPGGNEQYF
TGTGCCAGCAGACCCGGGGGTAACGAGCAGTACTTC
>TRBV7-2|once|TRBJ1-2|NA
CASSLVAIPQNYGYTF
TGTGCCAGCAGCTTAGTAGCTATCCCTCAGAACTATGGCTACACCTTC
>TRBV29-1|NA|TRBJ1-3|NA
CSARGGSGNTIYF
TGCAGCGCTCGGGGGGGCTCTGGAAACACCATATATTTT
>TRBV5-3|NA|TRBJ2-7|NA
CARSQTGIPTYEQYF
TGTGCCAGAAGCCAAACAGGGATCCCTACCTACGAGCAGTACTTC
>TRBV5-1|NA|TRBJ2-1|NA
CASAPVGLHYNEQFF
TGCGCCAGCGCTCCCGTTGGGCTACACTACAATGAGCAGTTCTTC
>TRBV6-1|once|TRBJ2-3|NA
CASSGRAGDYTDTQYF
TGTGCCAGCAGTGGGCGGGCAGGGGATTACACAGATACGCAGTATTTT
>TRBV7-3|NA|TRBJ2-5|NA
CASSLYPGRIETQYF
TGTGCCAGCAGCTTATATCCGGGGAGAATCGAGACCCAGTACTTC
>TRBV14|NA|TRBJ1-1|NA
CASSQEAGKDTEAFF
TGTGCCAGCAGCCAAGAAGCAGGGAAGGACACTGAAGCTTTCTTT
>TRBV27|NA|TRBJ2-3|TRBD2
CASTNDLAGEDTQYF
TGTGCCAGCACCAATGACCTAGCGGGGGAGGATACGCAGTATTTT
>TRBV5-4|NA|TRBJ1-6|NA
CASSYRGGQNSPLHF
TGTGCCAGCAGCTACCGAGGGGGTCAAAATTCACCCCTCCACTTT
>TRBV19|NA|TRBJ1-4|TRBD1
CASRQGAASYEKLFF
TGTGCCAGTAGGCAGGGGGCAGCGTCTTATGAAAAACTGTTTTTT
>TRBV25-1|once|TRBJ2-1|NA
CASSEASISYNEQFF
TGTGCCAGCAGTGAAGCGAGTATCTCCTACAATGAGCAGTTCTTC
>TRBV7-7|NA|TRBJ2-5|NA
CASSYPAGEETQYF
TGTGCTAGCAGCTATCCTGCAGGGGAGGAGACCCAGTACTTC
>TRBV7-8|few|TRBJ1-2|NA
CASSLEEVLGYTF
TGTGCCAGCAGCTTAGAGGAGGTCCTCGGCTACACCTTC
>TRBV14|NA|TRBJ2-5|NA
CASSQAEYSGETQYF
TGTGCCAGCAGCCAAGCGGAGTATAGCGGAGAGACCCAGTACTTC
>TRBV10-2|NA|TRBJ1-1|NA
CASSTTGRGGGAEAFF
TGCGCCAGCAGCACCACGGGACGGGGGGGTGGGGCTGAAGCTTTCTTT
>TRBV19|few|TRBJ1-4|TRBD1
CASGDSFATNEKLFF
TGTGCCAGCGGGGACAGCTTTGCAACTAATGAAAAACTGTTTTTT
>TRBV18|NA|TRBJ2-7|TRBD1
CASSLGQGSSDSYEQYF
TGTGCCAGCTCCCTGGGACAGGGCTCTTCTGATTCCTACGAGCAGTACTTC
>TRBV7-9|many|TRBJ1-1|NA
CASSFGGNTEAFF
TGTGCCAGCAGCTTTGGAGGGAACACTGAAGCTTTCTTT
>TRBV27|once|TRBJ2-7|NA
CASSLSELYEQYF
TGTGCCAGCAGTTTATCCGAACTCTACGAGCAGTACTTC
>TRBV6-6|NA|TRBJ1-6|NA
CASRGMQGSNSPLHF
TGTGCCAGCAGGGGTATGCAGGGTTCGAATTCACCCCTCCACTTT
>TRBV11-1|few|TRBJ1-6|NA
CASSSGESSYNSPLHF
TGTGCCAGCAGCTCCGGGGAGAGCTCCTATAATTCACCCCTCCACTTT
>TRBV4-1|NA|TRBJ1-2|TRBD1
CASSAGQGMSYGYTF
TGCGCCAGCAGCGCGGGACAGGGGATGAGCTATGGCTACACCTTC
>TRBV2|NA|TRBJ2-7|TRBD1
CASSDGTGEGEQYF
TGTGCCAGCAGTGACGGGACAGGGGAGGGCGAGCAGTACTTC
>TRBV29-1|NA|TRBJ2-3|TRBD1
CSVTGTGTDTQYF
TGCAGCGTTACCGGGACAGGCACAGATACGCAGTATTTT
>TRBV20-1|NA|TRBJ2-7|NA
CSATGMGEQYF
TGCAGTGCCACAGGGATGGGCGAGCAGTACTTC
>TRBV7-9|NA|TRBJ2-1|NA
CASSFAKLARYNEQFF
TGTGCCAGCAGCTTCGCGAAACTAGCAAGATACAATGAGCAGTTCTTC
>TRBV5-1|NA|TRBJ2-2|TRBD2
CASSLHRDYPTGELFF
TGCGCCAGCAGCTTGCACCGGGACTACCCCACCGGGGAGCTGTTTTTT
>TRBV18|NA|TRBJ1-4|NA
CASSPQKGLNEKLFF
TGTGCCAGCTCACCACAAAAGGGGCTTAATGAAAAACTGTTTTTT
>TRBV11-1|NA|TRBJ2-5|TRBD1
CASTPDRGAQYF
TGTGCCAGCACCCCGGACAGGGGTGCCCAGTACTTC
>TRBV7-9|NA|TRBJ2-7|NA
CASQTLAYEQYF
TGTGCCAGCCAGACACTTGCCTACGAGCAGTACTTC
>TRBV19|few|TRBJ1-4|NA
CASSIGGGTNNEKLFF
TGTGCCAGTAGTATAGGGGGAGGGACGAATAATGAAAAACTGTTTTTT
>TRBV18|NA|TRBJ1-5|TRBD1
CASSPVTGDQPQHF
TGTGCCAGTTCACCGGTTACAGGGGATCAGCCCCAGCATTTT
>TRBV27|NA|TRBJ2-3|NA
CASSPGKSPAGVDTQYF
TGTGCCAGCAGTCCGGGGAAAAGTCCCGCCGGGGTAGATACGCAGTATTTT
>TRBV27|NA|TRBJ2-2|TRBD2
CASSPAGDRDTGELFF
TGTGCCAGCAGTCCCGCGGGGGACCGCGACACCGGGGAGCTGTTTTTT
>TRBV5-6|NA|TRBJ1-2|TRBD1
CASSLSPGQGNNGYTF
TGTGCCAGCAGCTTGTCCCCGGGACAGGGTAACAATGGCTACACCTTC